Below are 21 T cell receptor beta chains sequenced from a single sample in a study of blood T cell repertoires in COVID-19. Data came from immunoSEQ multiplex PCR; TCRdb stores just in-frame clones and leaves some out. The sample carries about 340,000 clones, 80% to 90% recorded once. The source material was peripheral blood. Receptor source: a woman in her fifties or sixties with COVID-19, enrolled during active disease.

The chain recombines TRBV9 with TRBJ2-7; 9 positions match TRBD2. Germline V CDR1 and CDR2: SGDLS, YYNGEE. This CDR3 has 16 amino acids. The V and J ends lost 4 bases and 2 bases, in that order; junction bases with no gene match: 10. The CDR3 DNA reads as TGTGCCAGCAGCCACCCCCCGACTAGCGGCCCCTACGAGCAGTACTTC. Its translation is CASSHPPTSGPYEQYF.

This clone was seen a single time. The same CDR3 can be traced to other DNA sequences in this sample. The chain is built from TRBV24-1 and TRBJ2-1; 7 bases are a match to TRBD2. With 4 bases clipped from V and 0 bases from J, the junction kept 5 bases outside the gene matches. Germline CDR1 KGHDR, CDR2 SFDVKD. CDR3 length equals 16 residues. As DNA, the CDR3 is TGTGCCACCAGTGACCCGCGCGGGGGCTCCTACAATGAGCAGTTCTTC. It specifies CATSDPRGGSYNEQFF.

CDR3 nucleotide sequence: TGTGCCACCGCTACTAGCGGAGTCTCCTACGAGCAGTACTTC. Translated: CATATSGVSYEQYF. The chain uses TRBV19 and TRBJ2-7; 8 nucleotides align to TRBD2. Germline CDR1 is LNHDA and CDR2 is SQIVND (reference sequence). V shed 10 bases and J 0 bases; nucleotides not matched to a gene: 8. This CDR3 contains 14 residues.

This clone appeared a single time. This chain joins TRBV20-1 and TRBJ1-2; D uncertain. The V end was cut by 3 bases, the J end by 8 bases, with 13 bases between. Germline V gene data show CDR1 as DFQATT and CDR2 as SNEGSKA (reference sequence). The CDR3 runs to 12 residues. The CDR3 DNA reads TGCAGTGCTAGTGGAGCCGGGGAAGGCTACACCTTC. It is translated as CSASGAGEGYTF.

V usage is TRBV19 and J usage is TRBJ1-2, with a weak D call TRBD1 (5 bases). The CDR3 is 15 residues long. Trimming shortened V by 3 bases and J by 7 bases, and 18 bases separated the two germline ends. Per germline, CDR1 LNHDA and CDR2 SQIVND (reference sequence). CDR3 sequence reads: CASSIDGGAIGGYTF. In nucleotides, the CDR3 is TGTGCCAGTAGTATCGACGGAGGGGCGATTGGTGGCTACACCTTC.

This rearrangement joins TRBV9 to TRBJ2-1; TRBD2 might be the D (6 bases). The CDR3 has 16 residues. The germline gives CDR1 SGDLS, CDR2 YYNGEE. Trimming stripped 7 bases from V and 4 bases from J, with 21 bases between. The CDR3 protein is CASQRGVAGSYNEQFF. The CDR3 DNA reads TGTGCCAGCCAGCGAGGGGTGGCGGGGTCATACAATGAGCAGTTCTTC.

This sequence joins TRBV5-1 and TRBJ2-1; 8 bases are a match to TRBD2. The ends lost 5 bases at V and 0 bases at J; junction bases unmatched: 4. CDR3 length: 15 residues. Germline V CDR1 and CDR2: SGHRS, YFSETQ. The CDR3 DNA reads TGCGCCAGCAGTCAGAGCGGGAGCTCCTACAATGAGCAGTTCTTC. This sequence encodes CASSQSGSSYNEQFF. The complete variable domain, with remaining parts taken from reference TRBV5-1 and TRBJ2-1, reads KAGVTQTPRYLIKTRGQQVTLSCSPISGHRSVSWYQQTPGQGLQFLFEYFSETQRNKGNFPGRFSGRQFSNSRSEMNVSTLELGDSALYLCASSQSGSSYNEQFFGPGTRLTVL.

Turning to this clone: The junction and the germline gene differ at one end; a read error may be behind it. The V call is TRBV11-1, the J call TRBJ2-5; D perhaps matches TRBD2 (5 bases). The CDR3 extends over 11 amino acids. CDR1 is SGHAT and CDR2 is FQDESV in the germline V gene (reference sequence). CDR3 sequence reads: CASSRGEAQYF. The CDR3 nucleotides read TGTGCCAGCAGCCGGGGAGAGGCCCAGTACTTC.

The chain combines TRBV5-1 with TRBJ2-3, with D unresolved. Germline-derived CDR1 and CDR2 are SGHRS and YFSETQ. The CDR3 length is 15 residues. Trimming stripped 0 bases from V and 5 bases from J, with 13 bases between. CDR3 region: CASSLVALPGDTQYF. CDR3 DNA sequence: TGCGCCAGCAGCTTGGTTGCTCTCCCGGGAGATACGCAGTATTTT.

V and J are TRBV6-9 and TRBJ2-7, with D tentatively TRBD1 (6 bases). This CDR3 comprises 14 residues. V was pared by 4 bases and J by 0 bases, with 10 bases between. CDR1 is MNHGY, CDR2 SVAAGI, per germline. This chain's CDR3 is CASSSGQSSYEQYF. DNA for the CDR3: TGTGCCAGCAGTTCAGGACAGAGCTCCTACGAGCAGTACTTC.

The chain links TRBV7-9 to TRBJ1-4, with D uncertain. The V gene's germline CDR1 is SEHNR and CDR2 FQNEAQ (reference sequence). There are 13 residues in the CDR3. V was trimmed by 6 bases and J by 2 bases, leaving 7 bases between them. The CDR3 reads CASRDSTNEKLFF. The CDR3 DNA is TGTGCCAGCAGGGACTCTACTAATGAAAAACTGTTTTTT.

The V gene is TRBV12-3 or TRBV12-4, the J gene TRBJ2-5; 8 bases match TRBD2. With V trimmed by 6 bases and J by 5 bases, 5 bases remained unmatched. The CDR3 covers 13 residues. CDR3 region: CASSIRGGETQYF. DNA for the CDR3: TGTGCCAGCAGCATACGGGGGGGGGAGACCCAGTACTTC.

This clone has just one count. The chain links TRBV11-2 to TRBJ2-7; D is possibly TRBD1 (6 bases). Per the germline V gene, CDR1 is SGHAT and CDR2 is FQNNGV. CDR3 length: 13 residues. Between the trimmed V and J ends, which lost 9 bases and 4 bases, there was a span of 16 bases. The CDR3 DNA reads TGTGCCAGTCTAAACCGGGACAAGTACGAGCAGTACTTC. Encoded protein: CASLNRDKYEQYF.

This chain links TRBV11-2 with TRBJ1-6; D unclear. The V end lost 6 bases, the J end lost 2 bases, and 8 bases lay between the germline ends. Germline V gene lookup returns CDR1 SGHAT and CDR2 FQNNGV. This CDR3 has 14 amino acids. For the CDR3, the DNA is TGTGCCAGCAGACTCGAACCCTATAATTCACCCCTCCACTTT. Translation: CASRLEPYNSPLHF.

This clone was observed once. The V call is TRBV5-1, the J call TRBJ2-5; 11 bases match TRBD1. Germline V gene data show CDR1 as SGHRS and CDR2 as YFSETQ. The V and J ends lost 3 bases and 5 bases, in that order; junction bases with no gene match: 3. The CDR3 extends over 14 amino acids. The CDR3 is CASSSGTGGETQYF. CDR3 in DNA: TGCGCCAGCAGCTCTGGGACAGGGGGGGAGACCCAGTACTTC.

The V gene is TRBV6-6, the J gene TRBJ1-1; TRBD1 aligns across 7 bases. V was pared by 2 bases and J by 0 bases, with 6 bases of the junction left unmatched. Per the germline V gene, CDR1 is MNHNY and CDR2 is SVGAGI (reference sequence). This CDR3 has 16 residues. CDR3 region: CASSYEGAGLNTEAFF. DNA for the CDR3: TGTGCCAGCAGTTACGAGGGGGCGGGTCTGAACACTGAAGCTTTCTTT.

This chain links TRBV5-1 with TRBJ1-2, with a tentative D call TRBD1 (6 bases). The CDR3 covers 16 residues. The V gene lost 0 bases and the J gene lost 5 bases, with 17 bases spanning the gap. The germline gives CDR1 SGHRS, CDR2 YFSETQ. CDR3 nucleotides: TGCGCCAGCAGCTTGGCCGTGACCAGGGGAACGTATGGCTACACCTTC. Protein product: CASSLAVTRGTYGYTF.

This chain uses TRBV18 with TRBJ1-3; maybe TRBD1 (6 bases). This CDR3 spans 16 amino acids. Per the germline V gene, CDR1 is KGHSH and CDR2 is LQKENI. Trimming left V 4 bases short and J 0 bases short, with 13 bases between. DNA of the CDR3: TGTGCCAGCTCACTAGGACAGATCGACTCTGGAAACACCATATATTTT. It translates to CASSLGQIDSGNTIYF.

V gene TRBV18 combines with J gene TRBJ2-1; 8 positions agree with TRBD2. Germline CDR1 is KGHSH and CDR2 is LQKENI. V was pared by 6 bases and J by 2 bases, with 9 bases of the junction left unmatched. This CDR3 contains 16 residues. The CDR3 protein is CASSSPSGYTYNEQFF. The CDR3 bases are TGTGCCAGCTCGTCTCCTAGCGGGTATACCTACAATGAGCAGTTCTTC. Full variable domain (remainder filled in from reference TRBV18 and TRBJ2-1): NAGVMQNPRHLVRRRGQEARLRCSPMKGHSHVYWYRQLPEEGLKFMVYLQKENIIDESGMPKERFSAEFPKEGPSILRIQQVVRGDSAAYFCASSSPSGYTYNEQFFGPGTRLTVL.

The rearrangement uses TRBV7-2 and TRBJ1-5, with D possibly TRBD1 on 5 matching bases. Germline V gives CDR1 SGHTA, CDR2 FQGNSA. Between the trimmed V and J ends, which lost 2 bases and 5 bases, there was a span of 13 bases. The CDR3 contains 15 residues. The CDR3 reads CASSLIADSYQPQHF. CDR3 nucleotides: TGTGCCAGCAGCTTAATCGCCGACAGTTATCAGCCCCAGCATTTT.

J is TRBJ2-1 and V is TRBV2, with 13 positions matching TRBD2. CDR1 SNHLY and CDR2 FYNNEI come from the germline V gene. V shed 4 bases and J 9 bases; nucleotides not matched to a gene: 6. This CDR3 is built from 15 residues. Written as DNA, the CDR3 is TGTGCCAGCAGTGGGACTAGCGGGAGCGGAGGTGAGCAGTTCTTC. It codes for CASSGTSGSGGEQFF.